This TCR beta chain is from a study of blood T cell repertoires in COVID-19. Study-level information: In each case, the material was cDNA or gDNA derived from T cells, B-cell-depleted T cells, or PBMCs.

The repertoire was sequenced with immunoSEQ multiplex PCR; TCRdb's copy has only in-frame clones and lacks some. The data contain about 400,000 clones, 70% to 90% of them singletons. CDR1 SEHNR and CDR2 FQNEAQ come from the germline V gene (reference sequence). This CDR3 has 15 amino acids. J lost 7 bases, V lost 3 bases, and 6 bases had no gene match. Participants spanned ages roughly 18 to 90 years and resided in over 20 US areas. What was sequenced was PBMCs or T cells enriched from blood (not recorded which). V is TRBV7-9 and J is TRBJ1-6; TRBD1 aligns across 7 bases. The clonotype comes from a woman aged 18-30 years with acute COVID-19. CDR3 DNA: TGTGCCAGCAGCTTCAACCGGGACAGAAATTCACCCCTCCACTTT. Amino acid sequence: CASSFNRDRNSPLHF.